A single sample is the source of the 25 T cell receptor beta chains below, sequenced in a study of T cell responses to AZD1222 COVID-19 vaccine. Libraries were prepared by immunoSEQ multiplex PCR; TCRdb keeps only in-frame clonotypes and omits some of them. This table holds approximately 100,000 clones, roughly 89% found once. The sequenced sample was peripheral blood, obtained on day 0 of AZD1222 vaccination. The receptors originated from an adult in good health.

This rearrangement joins TRBV25-1 to TRBJ2-2, with a tentative D call TRBD2 (6 bases). The CDR3 runs to 13 residues. The germline gives CDR1 MGHDK, CDR2 SYGVNS. The ends were cut back, 8 bases at V and 4 bases at J, with 11 bases in the middle. CDR3 nucleotides: TGTGCCAGCGGAGGGGTAGGCACCGGGGAGCTGTTTTTT. Its protein is CASGGVGTGELFF.

The V and J genes are TRBV5-4 and TRBJ2-4; 9 bases are a match to TRBD2. The ends lost 5 bases at V and 6 bases at J; junction bases unmatched: 6. The length of the CDR3 is 14 residues. CDR1 is SGHNT, CDR2 YYREEE, per germline (reference sequence). The CDR3, as DNA: TGTGCCAGCAGTCCCCCGGGACTAGCAAACATTCAGTACTTC. Amino acids: CASSPPGLANIQYF. Based on the CDR3 plus reference TRBV5-4 and TRBJ2-4, the full variable domain is ETGVTQSPTHLIKTRGQQVTLRCSSQSGHNTVSWYQQALGQGPQFIFQYYREEENGRGNFPPRFSGLQFPNYSSELNVNALELDDSALYLCASSPPGLANIQYFGAGTRLSVL.

V gene TRBV6-1 combines with J gene TRBJ1-1; unclear D gene. V lost 3 bases, J lost 4 bases, and 6 bases lay in between. CDR1 MNHNS and CDR2 SASEGT come from the germline V gene. The CDR3 is 12 amino acids. The CDR3 DNA sequence: TGTGCCAGCAGTGATAAGGGCACTGAAGCTTTCTTT. Its protein is CASSDKGTEAFF.

This chain links TRBV27 with TRBJ2-1, with unresolved D. Germline V gives CDR1 MNHEY, CDR2 SMNVEV (reference sequence). Trimming pared 6 bases from V and 5 bases from J, leaving 8 bases between. CDR3 length: 12 residues. The CDR3 DNA follows: TGTGCCAGCAGGGGAATCGACAATGAGCAGTTCTTC. Its translation is CASRGIDNEQFF.

This clone came up once. The V and J genes are TRBV10-2 and TRBJ2-1; 7 nucleotides align to TRBD2. V shed 0 bases, J shed 7 bases, and the junction held 9 bases outside the gene matches. CDR3 length equals 16 residues. Germline V gene lookup returns CDR1 WSHSY and CDR2 SAAADI. DNA for the CDR3: TGCGCCAGCAGTGAGTCGCAGACTAGCAGCCAAAATGAGCAGTTCTTC. It is translated as CASSESQTSSQNEQFF.

The chain is built from TRBV10-3 and TRBJ2-1; 12 bases match TRBD2. The junction had 7 bases not matched to a gene; V was cut back by 11 bases and J by 5 bases. This CDR3 has 14 amino acids. Germline V gene lookup returns CDR1 ENHRY and CDR2 SYGVKD. CDR3 residues: CAVRTSGKNNEQFF. For the CDR3, the DNA is TGTGCCGTTCGGACTAGCGGGAAGAACAATGAGCAGTTCTTC.

This chain links TRBV27 with TRBJ2-1; TRBD1 matches at 7 bases. J lost 5 bases, V lost 5 bases, and 6 bases had no gene match. The CDR3 has 14 amino acids. The germline gives CDR1 MNHEY, CDR2 SMNVEV (reference sequence). DNA for the CDR3: TGTGCCAGCAGTCCCCCGGACAGGAACAATGAGCAGTTCTTC. Protein sequence: CASSPPDRNNEQFF.

The genes are TRBV30 and TRBJ1-5; D remains unclear. The CDR3 is made up of 15 amino acids. The germline V gene encodes CDR1 GTSNPN and CDR2 SVGIG (reference sequence). V lost 2 bases and J 7 bases, leaving 18 bases between the germline ends. CDR3 nucleotide sequence: TGTGCCTGGAGTTCTGGGGTTGTGGGATCCCAGCCCCAGCATTTT. As protein: CAWSSGVVGSQPQHF.

V and J are TRBV5-1 and TRBJ2-2; no clear D. The CDR3 is 15 amino acids. V lost 2 bases, J lost 0 bases, and 8 bases lay in between. Germline CDR1 and CDR2: SGHRS and YFSETQ. The CDR3 DNA is TGCGCCAGCAGCTTCGGGCAAGCGAACACCGGGGAGCTGTTTTTT. It yields the protein CASSFGQANTGELFF.

The chain employs TRBV7-8 and TRBJ2-2; D gene ambiguous. The CDR3 sequence is 12 residues long. The V gene's germline CDR1 is SGHVS and CDR2 FQNEAQ. Trimming cost V 1 base and J 7 bases, with 4 bases left between them. CDR3 region: CASSLDGGELFF. The CDR3, as DNA: TGTGCCAGCAGCTTAGATGGCGGGGAGCTGTTTTTT.

The rearrangement uses TRBV1 and TRBJ2-1; TRBD1 reflects the table's D call only, with no check against the DNA. TRBV1 is reported as a pseudogene. The CDR3 covers 17 residues. The CDR3 loop is CTSSHERGTGGGNEQFF. In DNA, the CDR3 is TGCACCAGCAGCCACGAAAGGGGGACAGGGGGCGGAAATGAGCAGTTCTTC.

The count of this clone is one. The chain uses TRBV18 and TRBJ1-5; D not resolved. This CDR3 contains 15 residues. The ends were cut back, 5 bases at V and 1 base at J, with 12 bases in the middle. Germline CDR1 is KGHSH and CDR2 is LQKENI. CDR3 loop: CASSAFGASNQPQHF. The CDR3 DNA reads TGTGCCAGCTCAGCGTTTGGAGCGAGCAATCAGCCCCAGCATTTT.

The chain employs TRBV28 and TRBJ1-2; unclear D gene. Trimming removed 5 bases from V and 9 bases from J, with 10 bases in between. This CDR3 is built from 11 residues. CDR1 and CDR2 (germline): MDHEN, SYDVKM. The CDR3 region is CASSTGFRYTF. The CDR3 nucleotides are TGTGCCAGCAGTACTGGGTTTCGCTACACCTTC.

This clone has a single count. This chain connects TRBV20-1 to TRBJ2-3; D is unclear. V was shortened by 5 bases and J by 5 bases, with 2 bases between the two germline ends. CDR1 DFQATT and CDR2 SNEGSKA come from the germline V gene (reference sequence). The CDR3 loop spans 9 amino acids. The CDR3 spells CSAEDTQYF. CDR3 coding DNA: TGCAGTGCTGAAGATACGCAGTATTTT.

The V gene is TRBV5-1, the J gene TRBJ1-1, with a weak D call TRBD1 (5 bases). The V gene lost 4 bases and the J gene lost 5 bases, with 15 bases spanning the gap. Germline V gene data show CDR1 as SGHRS and CDR2 as YFSETQ. The CDR3 covers 14 residues. The chain's CDR3 is CASSLGRGRTEAFF. The CDR3 region has the DNA TGCGCCAGCAGCCTGGGGAGGGGACGGACTGAAGCTTTCTTT. The variable domain in full, completed from reference TRBV5-1 and TRBJ1-1, reads KAGVTQTPRYLIKTRGQQVTLSCSPISGHRSVSWYQQTPGQGLQFLFEYFSETQRNKGNFPGRFSGRQFSNSRSEMNVSTLELGDSALYLCASSLGRGRTEAFFGQGTRLTVV.

Turning to this clone: The junction does not match germline at one end; this may be a read error. The chain combines TRBV18 with TRBJ2-7, with D possibly matching TRBD1 (5 bases). The CDR3 loop spans 11 amino acids. Germline V gene sequence: CDR1 KGHSH, CDR2 LQKENI. DNA for the CDR3: TGTGCCAGCTCCCCACAGGACGAGCAGTACTTC. It translates to CASSPQDEQYF. Complete variable domain (other parts from reference TRBV18 and TRBJ2-7): NAGVMQNPRHLVRRRGQEARLRCSPMKGHSHVYWYRQLPEEGLKFMVYLQKENIIDESGMPKERFSAEFPKEGPSILRIQQVVRGDSAAYFCASSPQDEQYFGPGTRLTVT.

The genes are TRBV19 and TRBJ2-1; 11 positions agree with TRBD2. V lost 7 bases to trimming and J lost 11 bases; unmatched junction nucleotides: 10. This CDR3 comprises 14 residues. Germline assignment: CDR1 LNHDA and CDR2 SQIVND (reference sequence). Here the CDR3 DNA reads TGTGCCAGTACCCCTGAGACTAGCGGGATTCAGCAGTTCTTC. As protein: CASTPETSGIQQFF.

By share, this clone counts as large. The chain uses TRBV6-4 and TRBJ2-1; perhaps TRBD1 as D (8 bases). The CDR3 totals 16 residues. V was shortened by 6 bases and J by 4 bases, with 19 bases between the two germline ends. Looked up from germline, CDR1 is MRHNA and CDR2 is SNTAGT. The CDR3 DNA is TGTGCCAGCAGGGACAGGGTAGTAGCGGGTTACAATGAGCAGTTCTTC. Its protein is CASRDRVVAGYNEQFF.

A few counts support this clone. The chain couples TRBV12-3 or TRBV12-4 to TRBJ2-3; D call uncertain. The CDR3 totals 11 residues. Trimming took off 7 bases at V and 3 bases at J, with 5 bases between the two ends. Here the CDR3 DNA reads TGTGCCAGCAAGTCTACAGATACGCAGTATTTT. Translation gives CASKSTDTQYF.

The chain uses TRBV28 and TRBJ1-2, with a tentative D call TRBD1 (6 bases). The CDR3 extends over 15 amino acids. V was cut by 6 bases and J by 3 bases, with 17 bases left in between. Germline V CDR1 and CDR2: MDHEN, SYDVKM. The DNA of the CDR3 is TGTGCCAGCAGGCTGACAGGTTCGGGAGACTATGGCTACACCTTC. This sequence encodes CASRLTGSGDYGYTF.

This clone was counted a few times. The gene calls are TRBV28 and TRBJ1-1; 7 bases are a match to TRBD1. The CDR3 covers 16 residues. Trimming at V came to 4 bases and at J to 2 bases, leaving 10 bases not matched to a gene. Germline V lookup: CDR1 MDHEN, CDR2 SYDVKM. The DNA for the CDR3 is TGTGCCAGCAGTTCGAGCGCGTGGGACAGCAACACTGAAGCTTTCTTT. Protein product: CASSSSAWDSNTEAFF.

The V and J genes are TRBV28 and TRBJ1-5; a weak D match, TRBD1 (6 bases). The V end lost 6 bases, the J end lost 3 bases, and 15 bases lay between the germline ends. Germline CDR1 and CDR2: MDHEN and SYDVKM. The CDR3 totals 15 residues. CDR3 protein: CASSSGGSFNQPQHF. CDR3 nucleotide sequence: TGTGCCAGCAGCTCTGGGGGCAGCTTCAATCAGCCCCAGCATTTT.

The chain has TRBV7-2 and TRBJ1-4; D gene unclear. The germline V gene encodes CDR1 SGHTA and CDR2 FQGNSA. Deletions cut 1 base from V and 7 bases from J, with 7 bases between. CDR3 length equals 13 residues. The CDR3 here is CASSLGIGEKLFF. In DNA form, the CDR3 reads TGTGCCAGCAGCTTAGGAATAGGTGAAAAACTGTTTTTT. Filled out from reference TRBV7-2 and TRBJ1-4, the complete variable domain reads GAGVSQSPSNKVTEKGKDVELRCDPISGHTALYWYRQSLGQGLEFLIYFQGNSAPDKSGLPSDRFSAERTGGSVSTLTIQRTQQEDSAVYLCASSLGIGEKLFFGSGTQLSVL.

The V and J genes are TRBV27 and TRBJ2-6; the D gene is possibly TRBD1 (6 bases). The V end was cut by 7 bases, the J end by 0 bases, with 10 bases between. Looked up from germline, CDR1 is MNHEY and CDR2 is SMNVEV (reference sequence). The CDR3 has 15 residues. The CDR3 nucleotides are TGTGCCAGCACCAGACAGGCCTCTGGGGCCAACGTCCTGACTTTC. Translating gives CASTRQASGANVLTF.

This clone was picked up one time. This chain uses TRBV12-5 with TRBJ2-1, with D perhaps TRBD2 (5 bases). V lost 3 bases and J lost 8, with 14 bases in between. This CDR3 contains 14 residues. CDR1 LGHNT and CDR2 FRNRAP come from the germline V gene. The CDR3 nucleotides are TGTGCTAGTGGTTTTGGCTTACGGGGTGATGAGCAGTTCTTC. This codes for CASGFGLRGDEQFF.